Presented here are 3 T cell receptor beta chains from one specimen sequenced in a study of blood T cell repertoires in COVID-19. Only in-frame clones appear in the TCRdb table, and some are missing; sequencing was by immunoSEQ multiplex PCR. The sample contains about 240,000 clones, about 83% of which appear only once. The sequenced material came from peripheral blood. Source of these receptors: a man aged 25 to 45 who had recovered from COVID-19.

The chain recombines TRBV5-8 with TRBJ2-5, with D possibly matching TRBD2 (6 bases). Deletions cut 4 bases from V and 0 bases from J, with 19 bases between. The germline V gene encodes CDR1 SGHTS and CDR2 YDEGEE. The CDR3 runs 17 residues. The CDR3 is CASSAGNGGMNQETQYF. CDR3 nucleotide sequence: TGTGCCAGCAGCGCGGGAAATGGGGGAATGAACCAAGAGACCCAGTACTTC.

The chain employs TRBV4-1 and TRBJ2-3, with a weak D call TRBD2 (6 bases). CDR1 MGHRA and CDR2 YSYEKL come from the germline V gene. Trimming removed 2 bases at V and 2 bases at J, with 11 bases between. The CDR3 has 15 residues. The CDR3 DNA sequence: TGCGCCAGCAGCCAACGGACTACCGACACAGATACGCAGTATTTT. Its translation is CASSQRTTDTDTQYF.

Written as DNA, the CDR3 is TGTGCCAGTAGATATGAGGACAGTAACACCGGGGAGCTGTTTTTT. The encoded protein is CASRYEDSNTGELFF. This rearrangement joins TRBV19 to TRBJ2-2; tentatively, D is TRBD1 (6 bases). The CDR3 has 15 residues. Germline lookup yields CDR1 LNHDA and CDR2 SQIVND (reference sequence). V was cut by 6 bases and J by 2 bases, with 13 bases left in between.